The entry that follows covers one T cell receptor beta chain sequence. This clonotype was counted between two and nine times. The target of this receptor is not known. Base-call qualities are not available, and no considerably larger clone is one nucleotide away. This sample was taken from a study of T-cell reconstitution after alpha-beta-depleted transplantation in children listed by TCRdb under 2016. Regarding the research as a whole: T-cell immune reconstitution after TCRalphabeta/CD19-depleted allogeneic hematopoietic cell transplantation in children was quantitatively tracked in the study by means of TCR repertoire profiling. Results the study describes overall, beyond this receptor: In some patients, the high TCRbeta diversity seen at day 60 was put down to recipient T cells and intrathymic progenitors that had survived conditioning. Apparently early alphabetaT-cell count recovery about two months after transplant reportedly relied on only several hundred rapidly expanded clones derived from non-depleted graft cells. Over subsequent months, a decline in hyperexpanded clone frequencies was noted, and after one year, T-cell counts and TCRbeta diversity were mostly ascribed to newly produced T cells.

The library was built by means of PCR. These reads were obtained on an Illumina HiSeq 2500. To normalize quantification of the TCRbeta repertoire, the TCR libraries were built with molecular barcoding that relied on unique molecular identifiers. The public reads were reprocessed in TCRdb via fastp at Q25 and MiXCR, keeping in-frame beta chains. Merged by CDR3 protein, the rows form single entries marked with the most common genes and DNA. For this sample there are about 300,000 distinct CDR3 sequences; 6% to 10% appear just once. The top ten clones comprise 8.5% to 9.5% of the sample. The CDR3 goes from the cysteine to the phenylalanine over 18 residues. The entry retains the CDR3 DNA only, 54 bases that are in frame from base 1. Compared with germline, V lacks 5 bases and J lacks 0 bases; bases without a gene match: 8. As encoded in the germline V gene, CDR1 is SGHVS while CDR2 is FQNEAQ. The treatment or condition label, read with the paper, signifies: allogeneic hematopoietic cell transplantation with graft depleted of TCRalphabeta T cells and CD19 B cells. TCRalphabeta/CD19-depleted allogeneic hematopoietic cell grafts were given to the transplant recipients, all of whom were children.

Sequences were derived from peripheral blood, sampled 360 days after TCRalphabeta/CD19-depleted stem cell transplant. The chain was built from TRBV7-8 and TRBJ1-6; 9 bases in between match TRBD1. The receptor's source is a female patient aged 2-15 years who had a stem cell transplant for Fanconi anemia, so the T cells may come from the graft donor. The CDR3 has the sequence CASSPHPTGGSYNSPLHF. The DNA reads TGTGCCAGCAGCCCACACCCGACAGGGGGCTCCTATAATTCACCCCTCCACTTT.